This TCR beta chain was profiled in a study of a mutant IDH1 vaccine in newly diagnosed glioma. In the study overall: The sex distribution of treated patients was around 62% male and roughly 38% female, with a mean age of roughly 40 years. Patients were pretreated with radiotherapy, temozolomide, or both, mostly both. Regarding the study as a whole: Induction of immune responses by the vaccine occurred in just under 95% of patients.

As to time point: baseline, week 1 (first vaccination visit). Treatment given: pre-vaccination baseline after standard-of-care therapy. New astrocytomas of WHO grade 3 or 4 that were IDH1-mutant and ATRX-lost were found in the donors. Sequencing used immunoSEQ multiplex PCR; TCRdb keeps in-frame clones, though not all of them. The sample lists tens of thousands of clones; about four fifths were seen once. A note on this clone: Its matching antigen is unknown.

This CDR3 region has 14 residues. In germline, CDR1 is MDHEN, CDR2 SYDVKM. V dropped 10 bases and J dropped 4 bases, with 19 bases sitting between them. Sequenced here: peripheral blood mononuclear cells (PBMCs), sampled from a glioma patient treated with radiotherapy, temozolomide or both. This receptor was identified in a man aged 50 or older with glioma. Some clones in this sample may be carry-over from other donors' samples. This sequence joins TRBV28 and TRBJ1-1; D not resolved. The CDR3 loop is CATAGRDPSTEAFF. The CDR3 DNA reads TGTGCCACCGCTGGACGGGATCCGAGCACTGAAGCTTTCTTT.